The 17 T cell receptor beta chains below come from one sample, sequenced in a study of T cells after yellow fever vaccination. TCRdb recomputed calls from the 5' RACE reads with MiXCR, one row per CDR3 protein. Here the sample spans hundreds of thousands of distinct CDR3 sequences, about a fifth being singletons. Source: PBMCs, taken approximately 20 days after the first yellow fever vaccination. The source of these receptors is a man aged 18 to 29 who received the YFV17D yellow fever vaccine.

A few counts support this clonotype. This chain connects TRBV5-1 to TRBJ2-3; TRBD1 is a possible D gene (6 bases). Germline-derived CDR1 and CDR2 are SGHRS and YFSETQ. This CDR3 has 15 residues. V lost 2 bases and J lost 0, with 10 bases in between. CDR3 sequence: CASSFGQTSTDTQYF. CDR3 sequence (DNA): TGCGCCAGCAGCTTCGGACAGACTAGCACAGATACGCAGTATTTT.

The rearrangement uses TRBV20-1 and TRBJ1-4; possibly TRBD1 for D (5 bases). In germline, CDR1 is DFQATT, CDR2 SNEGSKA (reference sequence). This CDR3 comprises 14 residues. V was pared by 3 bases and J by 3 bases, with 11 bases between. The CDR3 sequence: CSASLREANEKLFF. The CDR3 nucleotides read TGCAGTGCTAGTCTCAGGGAAGCTAATGAAAAACTGTTTTTT.

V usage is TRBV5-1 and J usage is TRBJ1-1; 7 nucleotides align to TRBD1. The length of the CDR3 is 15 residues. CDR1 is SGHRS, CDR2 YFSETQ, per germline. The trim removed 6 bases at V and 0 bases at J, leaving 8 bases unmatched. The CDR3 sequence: CASKTRGQLNTEAFF. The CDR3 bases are TGCGCCAGCAAAACGAGGGGGCAGTTGAACACTGAAGCTTTCTTT.

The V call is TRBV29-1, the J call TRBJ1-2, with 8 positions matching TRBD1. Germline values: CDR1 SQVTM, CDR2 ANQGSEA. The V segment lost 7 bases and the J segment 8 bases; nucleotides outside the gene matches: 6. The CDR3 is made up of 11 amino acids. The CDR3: CSAADRGGYTF. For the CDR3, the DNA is TGCAGCGCTGCCGACAGGGGCGGCTACACCTTC.

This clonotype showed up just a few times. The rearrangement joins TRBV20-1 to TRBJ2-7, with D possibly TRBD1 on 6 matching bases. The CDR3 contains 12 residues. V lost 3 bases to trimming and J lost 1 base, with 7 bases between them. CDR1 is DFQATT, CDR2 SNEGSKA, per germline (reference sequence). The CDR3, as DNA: TGCAGTGCTAGTGGACAGTCCTACGAGCAGTACTTC. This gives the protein CSASGQSYEQYF.

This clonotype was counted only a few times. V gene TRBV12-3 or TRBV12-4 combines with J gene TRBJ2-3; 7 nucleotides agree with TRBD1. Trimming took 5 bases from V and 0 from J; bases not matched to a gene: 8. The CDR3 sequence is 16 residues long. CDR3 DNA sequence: TGTGCCAGCAGTCGCCGGGACAGCGCTAGCACAGATACGCAGTATTTT. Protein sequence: CASSRRDSASTDTQYF.

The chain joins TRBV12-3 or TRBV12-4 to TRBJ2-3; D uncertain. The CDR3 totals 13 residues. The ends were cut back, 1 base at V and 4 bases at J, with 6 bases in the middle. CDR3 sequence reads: CASSLDGPDTQYF. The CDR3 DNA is TGTGCCAGCAGTTTAGATGGGCCAGATACGCAGTATTTT.

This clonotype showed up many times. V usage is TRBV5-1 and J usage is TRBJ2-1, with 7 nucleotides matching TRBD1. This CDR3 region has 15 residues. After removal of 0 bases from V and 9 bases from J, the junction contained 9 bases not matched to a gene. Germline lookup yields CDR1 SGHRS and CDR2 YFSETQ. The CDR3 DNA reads TGCGCCAGCAGCTTGGAGGAGGCAGGGGGTGGTGAGCAGTTCTTC. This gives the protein CASSLEEAGGGEQFF.

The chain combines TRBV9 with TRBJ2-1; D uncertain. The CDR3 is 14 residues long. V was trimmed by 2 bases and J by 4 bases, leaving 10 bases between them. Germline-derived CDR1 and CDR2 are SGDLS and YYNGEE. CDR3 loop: CASSVNFRYNEQFF. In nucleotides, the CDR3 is TGTGCCAGCAGCGTCAATTTTAGGTACAATGAGCAGTTCTTC. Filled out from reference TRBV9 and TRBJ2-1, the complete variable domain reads DSGVTQTPKHLITATGQRVTLRCSPRSGDLSVYWYQQSLDQGLQFLIQYYNGEERAKGNILERFSAQQFPDLHSELNLSSLELGDSALYFCASSVNFRYNEQFFGPGTRLTVL.

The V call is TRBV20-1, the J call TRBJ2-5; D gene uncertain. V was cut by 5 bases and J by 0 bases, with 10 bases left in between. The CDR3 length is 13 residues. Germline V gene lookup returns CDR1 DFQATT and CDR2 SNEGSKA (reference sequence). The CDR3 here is CSAYHQYQETQYF. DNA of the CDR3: TGCAGTGCTTACCATCAGTACCAAGAGACCCAGTACTTC.

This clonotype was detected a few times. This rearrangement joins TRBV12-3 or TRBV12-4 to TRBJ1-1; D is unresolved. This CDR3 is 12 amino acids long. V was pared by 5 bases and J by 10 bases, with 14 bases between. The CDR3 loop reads CASSPQGWVAFF. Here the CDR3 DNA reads TGTGCCAGCAGTCCTCAAGGGTGGGTAGCTTTCTTT.

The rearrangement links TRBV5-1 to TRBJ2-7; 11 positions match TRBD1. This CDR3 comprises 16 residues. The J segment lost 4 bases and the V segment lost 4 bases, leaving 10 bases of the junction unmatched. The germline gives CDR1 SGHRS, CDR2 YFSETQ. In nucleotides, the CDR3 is TGCGCCAGCAGCCTTACGGCGGGGACAGGGGGGTACGAGCAGTACTTC. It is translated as CASSLTAGTGGYEQYF.

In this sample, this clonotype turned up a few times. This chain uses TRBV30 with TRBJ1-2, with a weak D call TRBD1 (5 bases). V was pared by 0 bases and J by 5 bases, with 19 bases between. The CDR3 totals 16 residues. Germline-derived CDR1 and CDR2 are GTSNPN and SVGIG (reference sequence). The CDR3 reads CAWSVVFRGRAYGYTF. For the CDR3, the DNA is TGTGCCTGGAGTGTAGTTTTCCGGGGCCGGGCGTATGGCTACACCTTC.

The CDR3 DNA reads TGTGCCAGCAGTTTATCGGGGACTGGGAGCAATCAGCCCCAGCATTTT. It specifies CASSLSGTGSNQPQHF. The chain joins TRBV27 to TRBJ1-5; possible D gene TRBD1, 5 bases. V gave up 0 bases and J gave up 1 base, with 10 bases separating them. Germline assignment: CDR1 MNHEY and CDR2 SMNVEV (reference sequence). This CDR3 has 16 amino acids.

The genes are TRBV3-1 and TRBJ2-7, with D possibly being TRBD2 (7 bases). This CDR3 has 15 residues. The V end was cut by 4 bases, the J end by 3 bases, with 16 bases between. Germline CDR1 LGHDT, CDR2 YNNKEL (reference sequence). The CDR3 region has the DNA TGTGCCAGCAGCCCGGAGGCAGGGGAGGGCTACGAGCAGTACTTC. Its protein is CASSPEAGEGYEQYF.

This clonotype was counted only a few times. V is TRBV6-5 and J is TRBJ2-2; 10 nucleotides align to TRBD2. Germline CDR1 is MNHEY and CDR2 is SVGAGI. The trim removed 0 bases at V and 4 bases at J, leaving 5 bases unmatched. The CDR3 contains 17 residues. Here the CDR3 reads CASSYSSGGVITGELFF. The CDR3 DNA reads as TGTGCCAGCAGTTACTCGAGCGGGGGGGTTATCACCGGGGAGCTGTTTTTT.

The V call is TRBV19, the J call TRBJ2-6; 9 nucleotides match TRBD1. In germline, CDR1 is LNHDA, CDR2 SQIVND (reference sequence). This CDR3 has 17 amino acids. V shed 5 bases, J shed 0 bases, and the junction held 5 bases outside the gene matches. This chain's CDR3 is CASSPGQGYSGANVLTF. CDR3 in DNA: TGTGCCAGTAGTCCTGGACAGGGGTACTCTGGGGCCAACGTCCTGACTTTC.